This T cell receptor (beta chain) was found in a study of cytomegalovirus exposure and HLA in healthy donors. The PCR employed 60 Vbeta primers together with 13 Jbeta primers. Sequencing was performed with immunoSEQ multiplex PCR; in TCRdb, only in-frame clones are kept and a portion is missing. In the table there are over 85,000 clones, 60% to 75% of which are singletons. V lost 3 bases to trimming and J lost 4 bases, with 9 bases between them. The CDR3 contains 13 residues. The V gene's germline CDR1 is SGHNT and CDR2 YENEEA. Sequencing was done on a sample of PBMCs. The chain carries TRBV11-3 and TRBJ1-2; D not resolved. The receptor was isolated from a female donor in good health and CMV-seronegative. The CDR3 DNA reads TGTGCCAGCAGCTTGGCGGGGAGCTATGGCTACACCTTC. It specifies CASSLAGSYGYTF.